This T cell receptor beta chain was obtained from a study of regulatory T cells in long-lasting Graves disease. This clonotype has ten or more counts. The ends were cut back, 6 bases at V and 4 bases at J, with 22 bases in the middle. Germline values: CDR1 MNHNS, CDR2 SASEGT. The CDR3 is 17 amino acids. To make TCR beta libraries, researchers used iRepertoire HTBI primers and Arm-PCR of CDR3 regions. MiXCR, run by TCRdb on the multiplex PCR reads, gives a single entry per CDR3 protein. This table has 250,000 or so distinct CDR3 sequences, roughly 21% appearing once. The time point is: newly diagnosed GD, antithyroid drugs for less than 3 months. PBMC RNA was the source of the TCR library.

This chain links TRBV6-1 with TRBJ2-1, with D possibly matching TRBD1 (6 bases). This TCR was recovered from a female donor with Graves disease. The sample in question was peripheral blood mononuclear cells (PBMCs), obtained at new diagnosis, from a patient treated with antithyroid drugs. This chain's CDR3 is CASRQSPTGWGYNEQFF. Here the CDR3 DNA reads TGTGCCAGCAGACAATCGCCGACAGGTTGGGGTTACAATGAGCAGTTCTTC.